These 4 T cell receptor beta chains came from one sample sequenced in a study of cytomegalovirus exposure and HLA in healthy donors. Primers included in the PCR were 60 Vbeta and 13 Jbeta primers. The repertoire was sequenced with immunoSEQ multiplex PCR; TCRdb's copy has only in-frame clones and lacks some. The repertoire holds around 92,000 clones, around 80% seen once, with about 8% in the top ten. Sequenced: PBMCs. All receptors come from a human donor in good health.

This chain's CDR3 is CASGLAAGQETQYF. The CDR3 DNA sequence: TGCGCCAGCGGACTAGCGGCGGGGCAAGAGACCCAGTACTTC. This chain connects TRBV5-1 to TRBJ2-5; 10 bases agree with TRBD2. V shed 7 bases and J 2 bases; nucleotides not matched to a gene: 5. Germline loops: CDR1 SGHRS, CDR2 YFSETQ. The CDR3 covers 14 residues.

The chain is built from TRBV27 and TRBJ2-7; perhaps TRBD1 as D (6 bases). With 4 bases removed from V and 2 bases from J, the gap between germline ends came to 15 bases. The V gene's germline CDR1 is MNHEY and CDR2 SMNVEV (reference sequence). There are 15 residues in the CDR3. The CDR3 sequence is CASSSKGTFAYEQYF. CDR3 in DNA: TGTGCCAGCAGTTCCAAAGGGACATTCGCCTACGAGCAGTACTTC.

The table lists this clone with a few counts. The chain uses TRBV30 and TRBJ2-6; 8 bases fit TRBD2. This CDR3 region has 17 residues. With V trimmed by 4 bases and J by 0 bases, 8 bases remained unmatched. The germline V gene has CDR1 GTSNPN and CDR2 SVGIG (reference sequence). The CDR3 is CAWIPAGVYSGANVLTF. The DNA for the CDR3 is TGTGCCTGGATACCAGCGGGAGTTTACTCTGGGGCCAACGTCCTGACTTTC.

This sequence joins TRBV5-6 and TRBJ1-5; D perhaps matches TRBD1 (6 bases). The CDR3 extends over 17 amino acids. Trimming stripped 4 bases from V and 5 bases from J, with 22 bases between. Germline-derived CDR1 and CDR2 are SGHDT and YYEEEE. The CDR3 is CASSAAGTPEQDQPQHF. The CDR3 DNA reads TGTGCCAGCAGCGCCGCCGGGACACCGGAACAGGATCAGCCCCAGCATTTT.